This passage covers 16 T cell receptor beta chains from one sample sequenced in a study of OX40 agonist ivuxolimab in advanced cancers. Sequencing used immunoSEQ multiplex PCR; TCRdb keeps in-frame clones, though not all of them. The sample contains fewer than 35,000 clones, 80% to 85% of which appear only once. The source was CD4+ or CD8+ T cells sorted from blood, collected in a trial of the OX40 agonist ivuxolimab. These receptors all come from an adult with an advanced solid tumor such as melanoma, head and neck, liver or kidney cancer.

The chain links TRBV7-9 to TRBJ2-1; 9 positions agree with TRBD2. V was pared by 3 bases and J by 8 bases, with 14 bases of the junction left unmatched. The CDR3 consists of 17 residues. CDR1 is SEHNR, CDR2 FQNEAQ, per germline (reference sequence). The CDR3: CASSFGLAGPMGDEQFF. CDR3 sequence (DNA): TGTGCCAGCAGCTTTGGTCTAGCGGGGCCTATGGGCGATGAGCAGTTCTTC.

The J gene is TRBJ2-7, the V gene TRBV15, with D uncertain. The germline V and J ends were trimmed by 3 bases and 3 bases, with 15 bases remaining between them. CDR1 is LNHNV, CDR2 YYDKDF, per germline (reference sequence). The CDR3 covers 15 residues. The CDR3 DNA sequence: TGTGCCACCAGCAGGTCAGTGGACCTTAACTACGAGCAGTACTTC. The encoded protein is CATSRSVDLNYEQYF.

In DNA form, the CDR3 reads TGTGCCAGCAGCTTGGGAGGTGGCGGGGAGCTGTTTTTT. It codes for CASSLGGGGELFF. V usage is TRBV5-6 and J usage is TRBJ2-2; D not resolved. Trimming took off 0 bases at V and 7 bases at J, with 7 bases between the two ends. Germline V gene lookup returns CDR1 SGHDT and CDR2 YYEEEE. This CDR3 region has 13 residues.

In this sample, this clone turned up once. V usage is TRBV7-9 and J usage is TRBJ1-2, with D unclear. Trimming stripped 1 base from V and 7 bases from J, with 10 bases between. The germline V gene encodes CDR1 SEHNR and CDR2 FQNEAQ (reference sequence). The CDR3 sequence is 13 residues long. The CDR3: CASSLEAVGGYTF. In DNA, the CDR3 is TGTGCCAGCAGCTTAGAGGCAGTGGGTGGCTACACCTTC.

This chain links TRBV5-1 with TRBJ1-1; D is unresolved. The germline V gene has CDR1 SGHRS and CDR2 YFSETQ. The germline V and J ends were trimmed by 4 bases and 1 base, with 8 bases remaining between them. The CDR3 runs 13 residues. The CDR3 region is CASSRRENTEAFF. The CDR3 DNA reads as TGCGCCAGCAGCAGGAGGGAGAACACTGAAGCTTTCTTT.

V is TRBV5-6 and J is TRBJ2-1; either TRBD1 or TRBD2 may supply D (5 bases each). The CDR3 extends over 16 amino acids. V shed 7 bases and J shed 1 base, with 18 bases lying between them. CDR1 SGHDT and CDR2 YYEEEE come from the germline V gene. Here the CDR3 DNA reads TGTGCCAGCGCAAGACCTGGGGACGGTTCCTACAATGAGCAGTTCTTC. Protein: CASARPGDGSYNEQFF.

The chain has TRBV28 and TRBJ1-5; D unclear. Per germline, CDR1 MDHEN and CDR2 SYDVKM. V was trimmed by 5 bases and J by 2 bases, leaving 10 bases between them. The CDR3 covers 14 residues. CDR3 residues: CASSRGDGNQPQHF. CDR3 DNA sequence: TGTGCCAGCAGTCGGGGAGACGGCAATCAGCCCCAGCATTTT. The whole variable domain, remainder taken from reference TRBV28 and TRBJ1-5, is DVKVTQSSRYLVKRTGEKVFLECVQDMDHENMFWYRQDPGLGLRLIYFSYDVKMKEKGDIPEGYSVSREKKERFSLILESASTNQTSMYLCASSRGDGNQPQHFGDGTRLSIL.

This clone was observed a single time. The chain links TRBV11-2 to TRBJ2-7; 7 positions match TRBD2. CDR3 length: 15 amino acids. The germline V gene has CDR1 SGHAT and CDR2 FQNNGV. V trimming: 0 bases; J trimming: 0 bases; junction bases outside the gene matches: 2. The CDR3 DNA sequence: TGTGCCAGCAGCTTAGACGAGCGGGGCTCCTACGAGCAGTACTTC. It yields the protein CASSLDERGSYEQYF.

The chain couples TRBV10-3 to TRBJ1-1; the match to TRBD1 covers 7 bases. The CDR3 runs 15 residues. Germline CDR1 reads ENHRY; CDR2 reads SYGVKD. V shed 6 bases and J 0 bases; nucleotides not matched to a gene: 7. CDR3: CAIRTGTEVNTEAFF. CDR3 in DNA: TGTGCCATCAGGACCGGGACAGAGGTGAACACTGAAGCTTTCTTT.

V usage is TRBV7-3 and J usage is TRBJ2-1; D is perhaps TRBD1 or TRBD2 (5 bases each). V was trimmed by 5 bases and J by 9 bases, leaving 11 bases between them. The CDR3 is made up of 12 amino acids. From germline, CDR1 is SGHTA and CDR2 FQGTGA. CDR3 DNA: TGTGCCAGCAGCCCGACTGGGGGTGAGCAGTTCTTC. Protein product: CASSPTGGEQFF.

This chain connects TRBV6-1 to TRBJ2-4; no definite D call. V lost 2 bases, J lost 0 bases, and 20 bases lay in between. The CDR3 totals 19 residues. The germline V gene encodes CDR1 MNHNS and CDR2 SASEGT. As DNA, the CDR3 is TGTGCCAGCAGTGAAATAACGGTTAGCCCTAACCTAGCCAAAAACATTCAGTACTTC. Translating gives CASSEITVSPNLAKNIQYF.

This clone was observed once. This rearrangement joins TRBV18 to TRBJ1-1; D possibly corresponds to TRBD1 (6 bases). The V gene's germline CDR1 is KGHSH and CDR2 LQKENI. V lost 2 bases, J lost 7 bases, and 11 bases lay in between. CDR3 length equals 13 residues. CDR3 residues: CASSPNRGGEAFF. DNA for the CDR3: TGTGCCAGCTCACCAAATAGGGGGGGTGAAGCTTTCTTT.

This clone was seen just once. The genes are TRBV2 and TRBJ1-4; 7 nucleotides align to TRBD1. CDR3 length: 13 residues. V gave up 8 bases and J gave up 4 bases; unmatched junction bases: 4. The germline V gene encodes CDR1 SNHLY and CDR2 FYNNEI. The CDR3 here is CASQQGLNEKLFF. CDR3 nucleotides: TGTGCCAGCCAACAGGGGCTTAATGAAAAACTGTTTTTT.

The CDR3 here is CASSLGLGNTIYF. CDR3 DNA: TGTGCCAGCAGCTTAGGTCTTGGAAACACCATATATTTT. This chain joins TRBV11-2 and TRBJ1-3; D gene unclear. Trimming stripped 1 base from V and 3 bases from J, with 4 bases between. CDR3 length: 13 residues. CDR1 SGHAT and CDR2 FQNNGV come from the germline V gene.

The CDR3 loop is CASSRIYNSPLHF. Written as DNA, the CDR3 is TGTGCCAGCAGCAGGATATATAATTCACCCCTCCACTTT. The chain links TRBV28 to TRBJ1-6; no clear D gene. The CDR3 has 13 amino acids. Germline V gives CDR1 MDHEN, CDR2 SYDVKM. Between the trimmed V and J ends, which lost 6 bases and 4 bases, there was a span of 7 bases.

This clone has just one count. This sequence joins TRBV11-3 and TRBJ1-6; 7 bases fit TRBD1. With V trimmed by 5 bases and J by 5 bases, 6 bases remained unmatched. The CDR3 covers 15 residues. Germline V lookup: CDR1 SGHNT, CDR2 YENEEA. Here the CDR3 reads CASSVATGDNSPLHF. The CDR3 DNA follows: TGTGCCAGCAGCGTAGCTACAGGGGATAATTCACCCCTCCACTTT.